This T cell receptor (beta chain) was recorded in a study of regulatory T cells in long-lasting Graves disease. This clonotype was seen at least ten times. Its target is not known. Specified time point: persistent/refractory GD, antithyroid drugs over 5 years with positive TRAb. PBMCs provided the RNA from which the TCR library was made. Patients came from an endocrinology department in Xi'an, China. Libraries of TCR beta came from iRepertoire HTBI primers plus Arm-PCR of CDR3 regions. TCRdb itself ran the multiplex PCR reads through MiXCR, one entry per CDR3 protein. The profile shows a few hundred thousand distinct CDR3 sequences, 20% to 25% of them singletons. Study-wide points: Persistent disease preferred TRBV28, TRBJ1-2 and TRBJ2-5.

V lost 6 bases and J lost 3; bases outside the gene matches: 10. This CDR3 is 15 amino acids long. V usage is TRBV12-3 or TRBV12-4 and J usage is TRBJ2-7; 8 nucleotides match TRBD1. This clonotype was obtained from a woman in her forties with Graves disease. Sequencing was performed on peripheral blood mononuclear cells (PBMCs), taken when the disease was refractory, from a patient treated with antithyroid drugs. The CDR3 nucleotides are TGTGCCAGCAGAGAACCAGGGGGCTCTTTCTACGAGCAGTACTTC. Amino acid sequence: CASREPGGSFYEQYF.